This entry lists 25 T cell receptor beta chains sequenced from one sample in a study of technical replicates of blood from a few donors. Assay: immunoSEQ multiplex PCR; the TCRdb copy retains only in-frame clones and omits some. The sample carries 75,000 to 90,000 clones, more than 90% recorded once. The sequenced material came from T cells isolated from PBMCs. These receptors were taken from a human donor in good health.

The V gene is TRBV7-6, the J gene TRBJ1-5, with a weak D call TRBD1 (6 bases). Trimming left V 6 bases short and J 5 bases short, with 11 bases between. The CDR3 contains 13 residues. Germline V gives CDR1 SGHVS, CDR2 FNYEAQ. CDR3 coding DNA: TGTGCCAGCAGTTTTAACAGGGATCAGCCCCAGCATTTT. This encodes CASSFNRDQPQHF.

The chain uses TRBV11-2 and TRBJ2-5; the D gene is possibly TRBD1 (5 bases). Germline CDR1 SGHAT, CDR2 FQNNGV. V lost 0 bases, J lost 7 bases, and 15 bases lay in between. CDR3 size: 15 residues. The CDR3 DNA follows: TGTGCCAGCAGCTTAGATACATCAGGGCTGGGGACCCAGTACTTC. It yields the protein CASSLDTSGLGTQYF.

This rearrangement joins TRBV11-3 to TRBJ1-1; D remains ambiguous. The V gene's germline CDR1 is SGHNT and CDR2 YENEEA. The CDR3 has 12 amino acids. V lost 5 bases to trimming and J lost 3 bases, with 7 bases between them. CDR3 sequence: CASSGPDTEAFF. CDR3 coding DNA: TGTGCCAGCAGCGGGCCGGACACTGAAGCTTTCTTT.

In DNA, the CDR3 is TGTGCCAGCAGCCCGAGGGACAGGCTTAACACTGAAGCTTTCTTT. Amino acid sequence: CASSPRDRLNTEAFF. The rearrangement joins TRBV28 to TRBJ1-1; 8 bases line up with TRBD1. The CDR3 has 15 amino acids. Per the germline V gene, CDR1 is MDHEN and CDR2 is SYDVKM. The V gene end was trimmed by 6 bases and the J gene end by 2 bases; junction bases not matched to a gene: 8.

The CDR3, as DNA: TGTGCCAGCAGTGAGACAGGTCGTCTCTTTGGTTACACCTTC. It translates to CASSETGRLFGYTF. The chain recombines TRBV6-5 with TRBJ1-2, with D perhaps TRBD1 (6 bases). The CDR3 covers 14 residues. CDR1 is MNHEY, CDR2 SVGAGI, per germline. V lost 5 bases and J lost 11, with 21 bases in between.

This CDR3 is CASSFPGQGGEQYF. Written as DNA, the CDR3 is TGTGCCAGCAGCTTCCCAGGACAGGGTGGCGAGCAGTACTTC. V is TRBV7-9 and J is TRBJ2-7; 8 bases align to TRBD1. The CDR3 runs to 14 residues. Trimming removed 3 bases from V and 6 bases from J; junction bases left unmatched: 7. Germline CDR1 is SEHNR and CDR2 is FQNEAQ (reference sequence).

The J gene is TRBJ2-3, the V gene TRBV9; D unresolved. The CDR3 is made up of 13 amino acids. In germline, CDR1 is SGDLS, CDR2 YYNGEE. V was clipped by 5 bases and J by 1 base, with 8 bases between them. The CDR3 DNA is TGTGCCAGCAGTGAACTGCGCACAGATACGCAGTATTTT. Protein: CASSELRTDTQYF.

This clone was counted once. The chain is built from TRBV27 and TRBJ2-3; 7 nucleotides match TRBD2. This CDR3 has 12 amino acids. With 5 bases clipped from V and 13 bases from J, the junction kept 9 bases outside the gene matches. Germline lookup yields CDR1 MNHEY and CDR2 SMNVEV (reference sequence). The DNA of the CDR3 is TGTGCCAGCAGTCTTAGGGAGGGGACGGAGTATTTT. Encoded protein: CASSLREGTEYF.

This sequence joins TRBV7-2 and TRBJ2-6, with 8 positions matching TRBD1. The length of the CDR3 is 17 residues. With 2 bases clipped from V and 0 bases from J, the junction kept 3 bases outside the gene matches. Per germline, CDR1 SGHTA and CDR2 FQGNSA. CDR3 protein: CASSLHRGTSGANVLTF. CDR3 nucleotide sequence: TGTGCCAGCAGCTTACACAGGGGGACCTCTGGGGCCAACGTCCTGACTTTC. Together with reference TRBV7-2 and TRBJ2-6, the CDR3 gives the full variable domain: GAGVSQSPSNKVTEKGKDVELRCDPISGHTALYWYRQSLGQGLEFLIYFQGNSAPDKSGLPSDRFSAERTGGSVSTLTIQRTQQEDSAVYLCASSLHRGTSGANVLTFGAGSRLTVL.

The chain joins TRBV6-1 to TRBJ2-7; D perhaps matches TRBD1 (6 bases). Germline lookup yields CDR1 MNHNS and CDR2 SASEGT. V shed 3 bases and J shed 1 base, with 16 bases lying between them. This CDR3 has 16 residues. The CDR3 nucleotides read TGTGCCAGCAGTGAGGACAGTGCAGGAATTTCCTACGAGCAGTACTTC. Translation: CASSEDSAGISYEQYF.

This chain joins TRBV2 and TRBJ2-7, with 10 bases that match TRBD2. This CDR3 spans 15 amino acids. The V segment lost 0 bases and the J segment 2 bases; nucleotides outside the gene matches: 1. Germline CDR1 is SNHLY and CDR2 is FYNNEI. For the CDR3, the DNA is TGTGCCAGCAGTGAAGCAGGGACTAGCGCCTACGAGCAGTACTTC. Translating it yields CASSEAGTSAYEQYF.

This clone occurred once. The rearrangement joins TRBV9 to TRBJ1-2; TRBD1 matches 7 bases. Germline V CDR1 and CDR2: SGDLS, YYNGEE. This CDR3 is built from 15 residues. The V gene end was trimmed by 4 bases and the J gene end by 3 bases; junction bases not matched to a gene: 9. In DNA, the CDR3 is TGTGCCAGCAGCTCCCAACGGGACAGCTACTATGGCTACACCTTC. Protein: CASSSQRDSYYGYTF.

The V call is TRBV4-1, the J call TRBJ2-1; D possibly corresponds to TRBD2 (6 bases). The CDR3 extends over 15 amino acids. V gave up 1 base and J gave up 6 bases, with 13 bases separating them. Germline CDR1 is MGHRA and CDR2 is YSYEKL. The CDR3 sequence is CASSQVGEAPNEQFF. CDR3 nucleotides: TGCGCCAGCAGCCAAGTTGGGGAGGCCCCCAATGAGCAGTTCTTC.

This sequence joins TRBV11-3 and TRBJ1-1; tentative D call: TRBD1 (5 bases). Trimming removed 5 bases at V and 0 bases at J, with 16 bases between. This CDR3 is 16 amino acids long. The germline CDR1 and CDR2 sequences are SGHNT and YENEEA. This CDR3 reads CASSPTGVVLNTEAFF. DNA for the CDR3: TGTGCCAGCAGCCCAACAGGAGTCGTATTGAACACTGAAGCTTTCTTT.

The chain carries TRBV11-2 and TRBJ1-1; D gene unclear. CDR1 and CDR2 (germline): SGHAT, FQNNGV. The germline V and J ends were trimmed by 5 bases and 1 base, with 8 bases remaining between them. This CDR3 has 13 amino acids. CDR3 DNA: TGTGCCAGCAGCCTATACTCGAACACTGAAGCTTTCTTT. Amino acids: CASSLYSNTEAFF.

V and J are TRBV19 and TRBJ2-1, with 13 bases identical to TRBD2. The CDR3 is 16 residues long. Germline V gives CDR1 LNHDA, CDR2 SQIVND (reference sequence). Losses at the gene ends were 5 bases for V and 9 bases for J; bases not matched to a gene: 10. The CDR3, as DNA: TGTGCCAGTAGTGTCTTCTTTACTAGCGGGGGGGGTGAGCAGTTCTTC. It encodes CASSVFFTSGGGEQFF.

The DNA for the CDR3 is TGCGCCAGCAGCACGGAACCCCCACTAGGAGGAGAGACCCAGTACTTC. This codes for CASSTEPPLGGETQYF. V usage is TRBV5-1 and J usage is TRBJ2-5, with D maybe TRBD2 (5 bases). This CDR3 contains 16 residues. Per the germline V gene, CDR1 is SGHRS and CDR2 is YFSETQ. V lost 4 bases and J 4 bases, leaving 20 bases between the germline ends.

The rearrangement links TRBV7-9 to TRBJ1-4; D unclear. CDR1 is SEHNR and CDR2 is FQNEAQ in the germline V gene (reference sequence). V lost 4 bases, J lost 0 bases, and 9 bases lay in between. This CDR3 spans 15 amino acids. CDR3 region: CASSSLEATNEKLFF. The CDR3 DNA reads as TGTGCCAGCAGCTCGCTAGAGGCAACTAATGAAAAACTGTTTTTT.

The chain carries TRBV4-1 and TRBJ2-7; TRBD1 is a possible D gene (6 bases). The germline V gene has CDR1 MGHRA and CDR2 YSYEKL. Trimming removed 1 base from V and 3 bases from J, with 13 bases in between. There are 15 residues in the CDR3. CDR3 sequence: CASSQGSGEFYEQYF. In DNA, the CDR3 is TGCGCCAGCAGCCAAGGGTCAGGGGAGTTCTACGAGCAGTACTTC.

Only a few counts were recorded for this clone. The V and J genes are TRBV28 and TRBJ1-1, with TRBD1 matching over 8 bases. Germline trimming cut 7 bases from V and 9 bases from J; bases unmatched to any gene: 10. CDR1 and CDR2 (germline): MDHEN, SYDVKM. The CDR3 length is 13 residues. CDR3 bases: TGTGCCAGCACACCCGGGACAGGAGAAAAAGCTTTCTTT. Translating gives CASTPGTGEKAFF.

CDR3 nucleotide sequence: TGTGCCAGATTAGAACTTGGGCGTGAAGCTTTCTTT. As protein: CARLELGREAFF. V and J are TRBV2 and TRBJ1-1; D is ambiguous. V was trimmed by 9 bases and J by 7 bases, leaving 15 bases between them. CDR1 is SNHLY, CDR2 FYNNEI, per germline. There are 12 residues in the CDR3.

This CDR3 is CASRSGHLITDTQYF. CDR3 sequence (DNA): TGCGCCAGCCGGTCCGGACACCTTATCACAGATACGCAGTATTTT. The chain recombines TRBV10-1 with TRBJ2-3; a weak D match, TRBD1 (5 bases). CDR1 WNHNN and CDR2 SYGVQD come from the germline V gene (reference sequence). The V and J ends lost 8 bases and 2 bases respectively, with 17 bases between them. The CDR3 is made up of 15 amino acids.

The genes are TRBV11-2 and TRBJ2-1; D remains ambiguous. V was pared by 1 base and J by 2 bases, with 12 bases between. The germline V gene has CDR1 SGHAT and CDR2 FQNNGV. This CDR3 comprises 16 residues. The CDR3 bases are TGTGCCAGCAGCTTAGGTATGGCAGGTCCCTACAATGAGCAGTTCTTC. Translating gives CASSLGMAGPYNEQFF. The variable domain in full, with the rest retrieved from reference TRBV11-2 and TRBJ2-1, is EAGVAQSPRYKIIEKRQSVAFWCNPISGHATLYWYQQILGQGPKLLIQFQNNGVVDDSQLPKDRFSAERLKGVDSTLKIQPAKLEDSAVYLCASSLGMAGPYNEQFFGPGTRLTVL.

This chain uses TRBV7-2 with TRBJ1-1, with 8 bases aligning to TRBD1. The CDR3 is made up of 15 amino acids. Looked up from germline, CDR1 is SGHTA and CDR2 is FQGNSA. Trimming cost V 4 bases and J 6 bases; bases outside gene matches: 10. The CDR3 loop reads CASSYLGTGLSEAFF. The DNA of the CDR3 is TGTGCCAGCAGCTACCTTGGGACAGGCCTCTCTGAAGCTTTCTTT.

J is TRBJ2-1 and V is TRBV7-8, with TRBD2 matching 12 bases. Per germline, CDR1 SGHVS and CDR2 FQNEAQ. The CDR3 spans 16 residues. With V trimmed by 4 bases and J by 9 bases, 10 bases remained unmatched. The DNA for the CDR3 is TGTGCCAGCAGCTCTCTGTCTAGCGGGGGGGCAGTTGAGCAGTTCTTC. Translated: CASSSLSSGGAVEQFF. Full variable domain (rest looked up from reference TRBV7-8 and TRBJ2-1): GAGVSQSPRYKVAKRGQDVALRCDPISGHVSLFWYQQALGQGPEFLTYFQNEAQLDKSGLPSDRFFAERPEGSVSTLKIQRTQQEDSAVYLCASSSLSSGGAVEQFFGPGTRLTVL.